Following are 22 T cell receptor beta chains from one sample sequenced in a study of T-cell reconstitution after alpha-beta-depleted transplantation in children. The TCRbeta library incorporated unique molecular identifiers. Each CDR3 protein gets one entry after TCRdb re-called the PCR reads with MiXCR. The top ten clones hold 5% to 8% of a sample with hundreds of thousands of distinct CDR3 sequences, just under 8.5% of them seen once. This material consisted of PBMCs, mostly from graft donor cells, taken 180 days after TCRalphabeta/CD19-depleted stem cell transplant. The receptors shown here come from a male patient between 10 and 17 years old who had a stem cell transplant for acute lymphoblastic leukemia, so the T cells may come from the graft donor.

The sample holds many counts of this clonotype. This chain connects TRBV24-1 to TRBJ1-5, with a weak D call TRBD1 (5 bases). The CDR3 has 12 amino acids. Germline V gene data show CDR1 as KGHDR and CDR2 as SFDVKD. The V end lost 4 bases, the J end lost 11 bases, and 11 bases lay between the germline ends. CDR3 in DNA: TGTGCCACCAGTGACCGGGGGTCAGCCCAGCATTTT. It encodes CATSDRGSAQHF.

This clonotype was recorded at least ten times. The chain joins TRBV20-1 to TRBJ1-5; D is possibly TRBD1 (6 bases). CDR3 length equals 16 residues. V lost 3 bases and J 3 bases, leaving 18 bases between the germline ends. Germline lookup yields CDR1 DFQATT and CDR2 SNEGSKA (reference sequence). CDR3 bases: TGCAGTGCTAGGGAAGGGGGGACCTGGAACAATCAGCCCCAGCATTTT. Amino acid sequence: CSAREGGTWNNQPQHF.

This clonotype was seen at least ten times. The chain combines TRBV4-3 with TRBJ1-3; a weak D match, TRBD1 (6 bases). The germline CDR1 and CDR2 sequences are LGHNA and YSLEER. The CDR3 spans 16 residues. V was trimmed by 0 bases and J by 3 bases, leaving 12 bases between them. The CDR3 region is CASSQDRGGRGNTIYF. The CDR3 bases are TGCGCCAGCAGCCAAGATAGGGGGGGCCGTGGAAACACCATATATTTT.

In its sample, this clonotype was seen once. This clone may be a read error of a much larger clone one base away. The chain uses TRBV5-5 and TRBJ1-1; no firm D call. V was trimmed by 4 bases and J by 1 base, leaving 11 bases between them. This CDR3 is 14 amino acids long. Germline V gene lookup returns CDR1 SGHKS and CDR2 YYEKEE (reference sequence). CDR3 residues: CASSTMQENTEAFF. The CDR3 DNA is TGTGCCAGCAGCACCATGCAGGAGAACACTGAAGCTTTCTTT.

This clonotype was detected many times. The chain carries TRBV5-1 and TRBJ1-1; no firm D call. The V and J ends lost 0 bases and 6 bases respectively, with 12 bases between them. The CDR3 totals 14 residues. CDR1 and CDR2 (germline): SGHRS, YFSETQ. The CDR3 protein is CASSLEVGRSEAFF. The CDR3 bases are TGCGCCAGCAGCTTGGAGGTAGGGAGGTCTGAAGCTTTCTTT.

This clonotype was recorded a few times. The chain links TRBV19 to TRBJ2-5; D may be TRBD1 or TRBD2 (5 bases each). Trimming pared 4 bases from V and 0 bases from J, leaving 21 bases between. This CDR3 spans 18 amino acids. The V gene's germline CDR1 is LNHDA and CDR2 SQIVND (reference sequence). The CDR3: CASSKSHPSGAYQETQYF. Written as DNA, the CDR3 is TGTGCCAGTAGTAAATCGCATCCTTCCGGGGCCTACCAAGAGACCCAGTACTTC. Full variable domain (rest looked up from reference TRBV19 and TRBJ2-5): DGGITQSPKYLFRKEGQNVTLSCEQNLNHDAMYWYRQDPGQGLRLIYYSQIVNDFQKGDIAEGYSVSREKKESFPLTVTSAQKNPTAFYLCASSKSHPSGAYQETQYFGPGTRLLVL.

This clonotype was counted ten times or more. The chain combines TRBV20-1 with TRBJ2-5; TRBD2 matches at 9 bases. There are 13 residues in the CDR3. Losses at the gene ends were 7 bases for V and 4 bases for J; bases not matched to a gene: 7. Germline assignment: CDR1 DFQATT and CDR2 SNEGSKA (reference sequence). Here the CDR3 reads CSVPGLAAETQYF. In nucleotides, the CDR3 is TGCAGTGTTCCGGGACTAGCTGCAGAGACCCAGTACTTC.

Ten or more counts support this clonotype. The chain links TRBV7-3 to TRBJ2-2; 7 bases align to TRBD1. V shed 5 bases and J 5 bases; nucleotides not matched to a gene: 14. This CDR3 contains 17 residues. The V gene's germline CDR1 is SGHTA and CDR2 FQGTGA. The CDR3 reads CASSHLDRVEGTGELFF. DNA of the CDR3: TGTGCCAGCAGCCATCTCGACAGGGTTGAGGGGACCGGGGAGCTGTTTTTT.

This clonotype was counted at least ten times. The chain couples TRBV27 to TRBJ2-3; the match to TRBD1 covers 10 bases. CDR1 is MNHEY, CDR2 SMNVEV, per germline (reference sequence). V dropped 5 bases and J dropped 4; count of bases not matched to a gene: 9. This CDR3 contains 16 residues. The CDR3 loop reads CASSAPTGTGADTQYF. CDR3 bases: TGTGCCAGCAGTGCCCCCACCGGGACAGGGGCAGATACGCAGTATTTT.

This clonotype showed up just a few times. The CDR3 loop reads CASSFPGQGFYEQYF. The CDR3 coding sequence is TGTGCCAGCAGCTTCCCGGGACAGGGCTTCTACGAGCAGTACTTC. The chain has TRBV5-5 and TRBJ2-7; 9 bases match TRBD1. Germline trimming cut 2 bases from V and 3 bases from J; bases unmatched to any gene: 6. CDR1 and CDR2 (germline): SGHKS, YYEKEE (reference sequence). The CDR3 has 15 amino acids.

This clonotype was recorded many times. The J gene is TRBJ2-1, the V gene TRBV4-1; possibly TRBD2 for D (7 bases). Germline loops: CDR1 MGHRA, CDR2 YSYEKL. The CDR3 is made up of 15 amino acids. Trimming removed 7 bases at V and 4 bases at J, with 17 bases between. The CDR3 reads CASKGEGGGYNEQFF. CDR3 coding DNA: TGCGCCAGCAAGGGAGAGGGGGGGGGATACAATGAGCAGTTCTTC.

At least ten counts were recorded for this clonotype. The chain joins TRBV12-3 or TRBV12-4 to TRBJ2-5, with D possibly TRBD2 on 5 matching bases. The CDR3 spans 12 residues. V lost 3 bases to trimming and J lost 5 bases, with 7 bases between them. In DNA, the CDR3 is TGTGCCAGCAGTTTCGGCGGGGAGACCCAGTACTTC. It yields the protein CASSFGGETQYF.

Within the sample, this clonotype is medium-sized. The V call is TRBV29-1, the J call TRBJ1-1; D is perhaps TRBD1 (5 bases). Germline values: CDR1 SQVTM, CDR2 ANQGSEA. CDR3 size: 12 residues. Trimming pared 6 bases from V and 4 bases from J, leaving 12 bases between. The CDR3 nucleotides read TGCAGCGTCGGGACGGCCTTCACTGAAGCTTTCTTT. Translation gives CSVGTAFTEAFF.

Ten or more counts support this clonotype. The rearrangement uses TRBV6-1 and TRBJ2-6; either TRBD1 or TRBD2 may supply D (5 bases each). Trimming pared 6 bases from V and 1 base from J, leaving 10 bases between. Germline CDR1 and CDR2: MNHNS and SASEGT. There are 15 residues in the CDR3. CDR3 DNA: TGTGCCAGCAGAACCGGGGCTTCTGGGGCCAACGTCCTGACTTTC. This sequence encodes CASRTGASGANVLTF.

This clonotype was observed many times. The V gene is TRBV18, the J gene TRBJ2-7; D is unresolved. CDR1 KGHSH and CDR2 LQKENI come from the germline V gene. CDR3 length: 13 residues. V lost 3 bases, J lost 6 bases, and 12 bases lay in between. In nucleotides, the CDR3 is TGTGCCAGCTCACCCACGACGGGCTCCGAGCAGTACTTC. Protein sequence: CASSPTTGSEQYF.

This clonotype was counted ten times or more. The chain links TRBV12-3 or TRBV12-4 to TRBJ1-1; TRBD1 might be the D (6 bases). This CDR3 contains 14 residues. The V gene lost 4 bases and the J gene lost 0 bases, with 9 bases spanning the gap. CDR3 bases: TGTGCCAGCAGTTATACAGGGTTGAACACTGAAGCTTTCTTT. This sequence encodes CASSYTGLNTEAFF.

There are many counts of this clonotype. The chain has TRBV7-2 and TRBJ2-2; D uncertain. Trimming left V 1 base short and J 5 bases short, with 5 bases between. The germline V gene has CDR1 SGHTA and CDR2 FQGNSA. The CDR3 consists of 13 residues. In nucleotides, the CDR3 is TGTGCCAGCAGCTTAGTTCGAACCGGGGAGCTGTTTTTT. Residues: CASSLVRTGELFF.

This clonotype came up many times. The CDR3 loop is CASSSRGLAGDTQYF. In nucleotides, the CDR3 is TGTGCCAGCAGCTCCCGAGGACTAGCCGGGGATACGCAGTATTTT. The chain has TRBV9 and TRBJ2-3, with TRBD2 identical over 8 bases. The CDR3 runs 15 residues. V lost 4 bases and J lost 6; bases outside the gene matches: 10. The germline gives CDR1 SGDLS, CDR2 YYNGEE.

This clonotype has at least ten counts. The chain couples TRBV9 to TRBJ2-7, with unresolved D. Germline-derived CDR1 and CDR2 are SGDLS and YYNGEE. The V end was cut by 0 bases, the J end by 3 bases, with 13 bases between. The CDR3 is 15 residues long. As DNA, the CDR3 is TGTGCCAGCAGCGTAGGAGTACTTATGGGCTACGAGCAGTACTTC. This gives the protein CASSVGVLMGYEQYF.

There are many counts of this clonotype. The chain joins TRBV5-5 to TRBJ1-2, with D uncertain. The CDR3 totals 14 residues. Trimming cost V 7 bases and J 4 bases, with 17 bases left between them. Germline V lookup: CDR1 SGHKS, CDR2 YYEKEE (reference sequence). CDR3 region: CASSHHGERYGYTF. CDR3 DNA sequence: TGTGCCAGCTCCCACCATGGTGAACGCTATGGCTACACCTTC.

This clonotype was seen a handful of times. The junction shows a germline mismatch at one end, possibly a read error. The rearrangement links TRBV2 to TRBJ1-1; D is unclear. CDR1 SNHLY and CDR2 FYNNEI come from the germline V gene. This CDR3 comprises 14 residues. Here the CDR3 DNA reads TGTGCCAGCAGTGGCCAGGTGGGGAACACTGAAGCTTTCTTC. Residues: CASSGQVGNTEAFF.

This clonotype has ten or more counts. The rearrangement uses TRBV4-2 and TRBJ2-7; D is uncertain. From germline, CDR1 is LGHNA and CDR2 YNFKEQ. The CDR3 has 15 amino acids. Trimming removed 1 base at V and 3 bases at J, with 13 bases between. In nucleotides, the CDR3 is TGTGCCAGCAGCCAAGTTATAGGCCGATACTACGAGCAGTACTTC. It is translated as CASSQVIGRYYEQYF.